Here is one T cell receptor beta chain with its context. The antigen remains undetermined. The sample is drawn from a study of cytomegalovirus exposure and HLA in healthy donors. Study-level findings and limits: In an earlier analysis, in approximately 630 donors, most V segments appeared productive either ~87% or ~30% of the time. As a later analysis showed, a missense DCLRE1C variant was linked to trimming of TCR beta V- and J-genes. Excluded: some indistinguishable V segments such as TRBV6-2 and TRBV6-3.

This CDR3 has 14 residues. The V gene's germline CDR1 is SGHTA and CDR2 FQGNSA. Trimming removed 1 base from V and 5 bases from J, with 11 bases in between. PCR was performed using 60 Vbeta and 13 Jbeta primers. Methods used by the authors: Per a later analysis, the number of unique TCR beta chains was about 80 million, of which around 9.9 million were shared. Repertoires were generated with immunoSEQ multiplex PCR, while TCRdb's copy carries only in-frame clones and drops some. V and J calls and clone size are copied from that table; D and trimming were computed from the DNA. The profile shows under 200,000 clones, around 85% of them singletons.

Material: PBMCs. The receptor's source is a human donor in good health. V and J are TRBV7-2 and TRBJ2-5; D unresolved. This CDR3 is CASSLGSRSETQYF. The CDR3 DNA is TGTGCCAGCAGCTTAGGATCCAGGTCGGAGACCCAGTACTTC.